One and the same sample provided the 4 T cell receptor beta chains below, sequenced in a study of T-cell memory formation after mild COVID-19 (dated by TCRdb to the early 2020s). The method was 5' RACE. The sequencing machine was an Illumina NovaSeq 6000. In TCRdb, the public reads were trimmed at Q25 with fastp and aligned with MiXCR, with productive beta chains retained. Rows with a matching CDR3 protein are joined into one entry that keeps the most common DNA and genes. The sample data list hundreds of thousands of distinct CDR3 sequences, and roughly 21% of these were observed just once. 7% to 9% of the sample comes from the top ten. Sequencing was carried out using PBMCs or a T cell subset sorted from them (not recorded which). Receptors were obtained from an adult woman who had mild COVID-19 (a few samples of this study predate the infection). The sample titles of this study are shuffled in the database, so cell type and time point are left out; the donor was told from shared clones.

V usage is TRBV9 and J usage is TRBJ2-1; D may be TRBD2 (6 bases). Per the germline V gene, CDR1 is SGDLS and CDR2 is YYNGEE. The CDR3 has 15 amino acids. Trimming left V 4 bases short and J 4 bases short, with 15 bases between. CDR3 in amino acids: CASSPRDFEYNEQFF. The CDR3 DNA reads TGTGCCAGCAGCCCTAGGGACTTCGAGTACAATGAGCAGTTCTTC. The whole variable domain, remainder taken from reference TRBV9 and TRBJ2-1, is DSGVTQTPKHLITATGQRVTLRCSPRSGDLSVYWYQQSLDQGLQFLIQYYNGEERAKGNILERFSAQQFPDLHSELNLSSLELGDSALYFCASSPRDFEYNEQFFGPGTRLTVL.

This clonotype was seen a few times. The V gene is TRBV4-2, the J gene TRBJ2-4; a weak D match, TRBD1 (7 bases). Germline values: CDR1 LGHNA, CDR2 YNFKEQ. The length of the CDR3 is 16 residues. V was clipped by 0 bases and J by 6 bases, with 15 bases between them. The CDR3: CASSQETGRIGNIQYF. The CDR3, as DNA: TGTGCCAGCAGCCAAGAGACAGGGAGGATTGGAAACATTCAGTACTTC.

This chain uses TRBV7-6 with TRBJ2-5, with D possibly matching TRBD1 (6 bases). CDR1 is SGHVS and CDR2 is FNYEAQ in the germline V gene. Trimming removed 10 bases from V and 3 bases from J, with 15 bases in between. The CDR3 has 13 amino acids. The CDR3 nucleotides read TGTGCCACCCAGGACAGTCCAGAAGAGACCCAGTACTTC. Residues: CATQDSPEETQYF. Full variable domain (rest looked up from reference TRBV7-6 and TRBJ2-5): GAGVSQSPRYKVTKRGQDVALRCDPISGHVSLYWYRQALGQGPEFLTYFNYEAQQDKSGLPNDRFSAERPEGSISTLTIQRTEQRDSAMYRCATQDSPEETQYFGPGTRLLVL.

This clonotype was observed a few times. V usage is TRBV5-1 and J usage is TRBJ1-1; TRBD1 is a possible D gene (5 bases). V was cut by 1 base and J by 4 bases, with 23 bases left in between. Germline V lookup: CDR1 SGHRS, CDR2 YFSETQ. This CDR3 is 18 amino acids long. CDR3 nucleotide sequence: TGCGCCAGCAGCTTGCTTCTTCTAGAAGGGGTGGGGTTCACTGAAGCTTTCTTT. Its translation: CASSLLLLEGVGFTEAFF. Drawing the rest from reference TRBV5-1 and TRBJ1-1, the complete variable domain is KAGVTQTPRYLIKTRGQQVTLSCSPISGHRSVSWYQQTPGQGLQFLFEYFSETQRNKGNFPGRFSGRQFSNSRSEMNVSTLELGDSALYLCASSLLLLEGVGFTEAFFGQGTRLTVV.